This T cell receptor (beta chain) was recorded in a study of cytomegalovirus exposure and HLA in healthy donors. Study-wide points: Other equally common chains were less clonally expanded than HLA-associated TCR beta chains, a later analysis showed. A later analysis found most CMV-associated TCR beta chains apparently HLA-restricted. Some V segments (TRBV6-2 and TRBV6-3 among them) were excluded as indistinguishable. Most subjects' HLA-A and HLA-B alleles were reportedly predicted from TCR beta sequences.

Concerning this clone: What it binds is unknown.

The germline CDR1 and CDR2 sequences are SGHTA and FQGNSA. The CDR3 loop spans 14 amino acids. With 4 bases clipped from V and 7 bases from J, the junction kept 7 bases outside the gene matches. It was with 60 Vbeta and 13 Jbeta primers that the PCR ran. Sequencing used immunoSEQ multiplex PCR; TCRdb keeps in-frame clones, though not all of them. The sample lists about 140,000 clones, roughly 75% seen once, with around 10% in the top ten. The TCR originated in a man younger than 35 in good health and CMV-seropositive. The rearrangement uses TRBV7-2 and TRBJ1-2; 9 bases match TRBD1. Sequenced input: PBMCs. As DNA, the CDR3 is TGTGCCAGCAGCTACCCCGGACAGGGGCCTGGCTACACCTTC. Encoded protein: CASSYPGQGPGYTF. Using reference TRBV7-2 and TRBJ1-2 for the parts outside the CDR3, the full variable domain is GAGVSQSPSNKVTEKGKDVELRCDPISGHTALYWYRQSLGQGLEFLIYFQGNSAPDKSGLPSDRFSAERTGGSVSTLTIQRTQQEDSAVYLCASSYPGQGPGYTFGSGTRLTVV.